This T cell receptor beta chain derives from a study of CD8 T cells in Susac syndrome. The study, taken as a whole, reports: The study acknowledged a relatively small number of individuals in its TCR sequencing and HLA analysis.

A word on this clonotype: What it recognizes is unknown.

Roughly 0.45 to 1 ug RNA was reverse transcribed with random hexamers. TCRdb re-analysed the immunoSEQ multiplex PCR reads in MiXCR, keeping a single row per CDR3 protein. The sample includes approximately 200,000 distinct CDR3 sequences, roughly 90% seen only once; the top ten take roughly 0.13%. This TCR was recovered from a human donor with multiple sclerosis. The sample taken for sequencing was CD8+ T cells from PBMCs.

The CDR3: CASSLRLYTGELFF. DNA of the CDR3: TGTGCCAGCAGCCTCAGGCTTTACACCGGGGAGCTGTTTTTT. The V gene is TRBV12-3 or TRBV12-4, the J gene TRBJ2-2; D unresolved. This CDR3 is built from 14 residues. Trimming left V 6 bases short and J 3 bases short, with 11 bases between.